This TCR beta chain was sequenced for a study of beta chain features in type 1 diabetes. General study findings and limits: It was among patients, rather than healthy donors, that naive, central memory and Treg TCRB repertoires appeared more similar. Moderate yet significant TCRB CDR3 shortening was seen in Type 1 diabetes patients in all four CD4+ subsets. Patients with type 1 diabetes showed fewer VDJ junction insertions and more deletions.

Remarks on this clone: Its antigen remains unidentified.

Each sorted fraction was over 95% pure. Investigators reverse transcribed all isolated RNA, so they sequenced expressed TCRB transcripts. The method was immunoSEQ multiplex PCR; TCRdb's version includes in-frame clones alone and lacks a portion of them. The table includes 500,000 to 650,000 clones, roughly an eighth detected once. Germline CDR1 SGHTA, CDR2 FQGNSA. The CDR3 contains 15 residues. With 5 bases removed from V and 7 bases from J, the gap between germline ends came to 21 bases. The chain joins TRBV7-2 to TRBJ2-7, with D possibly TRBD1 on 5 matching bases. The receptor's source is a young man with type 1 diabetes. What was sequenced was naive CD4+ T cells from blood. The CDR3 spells CASSGIRTTKGEQYF. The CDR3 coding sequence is TGTGCCAGCAGCGGCATCCGGACAACCAAGGGTGAGCAGTACTTC.